These T cell receptor beta chains were read from a single sample in a study of T cells in localized non-small cell lung cancer. The repertoire was sequenced with immunoSEQ multiplex PCR; TCRdb's copy has only in-frame clones and lacks some. The sample has approximately 46,000 clones; about 86% are singletons. The sequencing used peripheral blood mononuclear cells, collected before any cancer treatment. The origin of the receptors is a man aged 40 to 75 with stage III lung adenocarcinoma. CDR3s include the opening cysteine and the closing phenylalanine or tryptophan. The D gene is left open where the match is weak. Where a row states a size, it is once, few, many or the class of an expanded clone; other rows omit it.

clone_size | cdr3_length | j_call | d_call | v_call | cdr3_aa | cdr3_nt
- | 16 | TRBJ2-3 | TRBD2 | TRBV7-7 | CASSFASGARTDTQYF | TGTGCCAGCAGCTTCGCTAGCGGGGCCAGGACAGATACGCAGTATTTT
few | 14 | TRBJ1-1 | - | TRBV27 | CASSTQGVAPEAFF | TGTGCCAGCAGTACACAGGGAGTCGCGCCTGAAGCTTTCTTT
- | 16 | TRBJ1-2 | - | TRBV21-1 | CASSKGSSHPSYGYTF | TGTGCCAGCAGCAAAGGGTCCTCCCACCCCTCCTATGGCTACACCTTC
- | 12 | TRBJ2-7 | - | TRBV4-1 | CASSRGNYEQYF | TGCGCCAGCAGCCGGGGAAATTACGAGCAGTACTTC
- | 16 | TRBJ2-5 | TRBD1 | TRBV4-2 | CASSDRDRGPKETQYF | TGTGCCAGCAGCGACCGGGACAGGGGTCCAAAAGAGACCCAGTACTTC
- | 15 | TRBJ2-3 | - | TRBV7-2 | CASSPGTSRTDTQYF | TGTGCCAGCAGCCCCGGGACAAGCCGCACAGATACGCAGTATTTT
few | 15 | TRBJ2-7 | TRBD1 | TRBV5-6 | CASSIWTGGTYEQYF | TGTGCCAGCAGCATCTGGACAGGGGGGACCTACGAGCAGTACTTC
- | 16 | TRBJ1-1 | - | TRBV25-1 | CASSESNRIMNTEAFF | TGTGCCAGCAGTGAAAGTAACAGGATAATGAACACTGAAGCTTTCTTT
- | 16 | TRBJ2-3 | - | TRBV11-3 | CASSLRTRIDTDTQYF | TGTGCCAGCAGCTTACGGACACGGATTGACACAGATACGCAGTATTTT
- | 13 | TRBJ2-1 | - | TRBV5-4 | CASSLEARNEQFF | TGTGCCAGCAGCTTGGAGGCTCGGAATGAGCAGTTCTTC
- | 13 | TRBJ1-1 | - | TRBV6-6 | CASSPGHHTEAFF | TGTGCCAGCAGTCCGGGACACCACACTGAAGCTTTCTTT
- | 14 | TRBJ2-7 | - | TRBV6-1 | CASSEAAGDYEQYF | TGTGCCAGCAGTGAAGCAGCAGGGGACTACGAGCAGTACTTC
- | 17 | TRBJ2-7 | - | TRBV25-1 | CASSAASGDVYIYEQYF | TGTGCCAGCAGTGCTGCCAGTGGGGACGTCTACATCTACGAGCAGTACTTC
- | 13 | TRBJ2-5 | - | TRBV29-1 | CSVEGQILETQYF | TGCAGCGTTGAAGGCCAGATATTGGAGACCCAGTACTTC
once | 13 | TRBJ1-5 | - | TRBV2 | CASPVGEHQPQHF | TGTGCCAGCCCGGTCGGGGAACATCAGCCCCAGCATTTT
- | 24 | TRBJ2-7 | - | TRBV14 | CASSQFSRFRRWPSLRRHHYEQYF | TGTGCCAGCAGCCAATTCAGCCGTTTTAGGAGGTGGCCGTCCCTAAGGAGGCATCACTACGAGCAGTACTTC
few | 13 | TRBJ2-5 | - | TRBV6-1 | CASRTRVQETQYF | TGTGCCAGCAGGACCAGGGTTCAAGAGACCCAGTACTTC
- | 14 | TRBJ2-7 | - | TRBV6-1 | CASLLGTLNYEQYF | TGTGCCAGCCTCCTCGGGACGTTGAATTACGAGCAGTACTTC
- | 16 | TRBJ2-1 | TRBD2 | TRBV14 | CASSQLTSGGAYEQFF | TGTGCCAGCAGCCAACTAACTAGCGGGGGGGCCTATGAGCAGTTCTTC
- | 15 | TRBJ1-2 | - | TRBV18 | CASSPQRDGNYGYTF | TGTGCCAGCTCACCACAACGGGACGGGAACTATGGCTACACCTTC
- | 14 | TRBJ1-1 | - | TRBV2 | CATGLEIVNTEAFF | TGTGCCACAGGACTAGAGATCGTGAACACTGAAGCTTTCTTT
- | 14 | TRBJ2-6 | - | TRBV11-2 | CASSADTGANVLTF | TGTGCCAGCAGCGCGGACACTGGGGCCAACGTCCTGACTTTC
- | 13 | TRBJ2-1 | TRBD1 | TRBV10-3 | CAITLDRANEQFF | TGTGCCATCACCCTTGACAGGGCCAATGAGCAGTTCTTC
- | 18 | TRBJ2-2 | TRBD1 | TRBV5-1 | CASSLWPPGQGATGELFF | TGCGCCAGCAGCTTGTGGCCCCCGGGACAGGGGGCAACCGGGGAGCTGTTTTTT
- | 13 | TRBJ2-7 | TRBD1 | TRBV19 | CASTRQGAGEQYF | TGTGCCAGTACGCGACAGGGGGCCGGCGAGCAGTACTTC
- | 13 | TRBJ2-1 | - | TRBV5-1 | CASSLFLGGEQFF | TGCGCCAGCAGCTTGTTTTTGGGCGGTGAGCAGTTCTTC
- | 15 | TRBJ2-7 | - | TRBV14 | CASSQDSRYSYEQYF | TGTGCCAGCAGCCAAGATAGCCGGTACTCCTACGAGCAGTACTTC
once | 12 | TRBJ2-2 | - | TRBV7-3 | CASSFDTGELFF | TGTGCCAGCAGCTTTGACACCGGGGAGCTGTTTTTT
once | 14 | TRBJ2-3 | TRBD2 | TRBV29-1 | CSVSGGVTTDTQYF | TGCAGCGTTAGCGGGGGGGTTACGACAGATACGCAGTATTTT
- | 14 | TRBJ1-2 | - | TRBV18 | CASSPKGVGYGYTF | TGTGCCAGCTCACCGAAGGGCGTCGGGTATGGCTACACCTTC
- | 18 | TRBJ2-5 | TRBD1 | TRBV27 | CASSFYAPSGGWGETQYF | TGTGCCAGCAGTTTTTATGCTCCATCAGGGGGATGGGGAGAGACCCAGTACTTC
- | 13 | TRBJ2-5 | TRBD1 | TRBV5-6 | CASSWDSQETQYF | TGTGCCAGCAGCTGGGACAGTCAAGAGACCCAGTACTTC
- | 20 | TRBJ1-1 | TRBD1 | TRBV28 | CASSLSPFKRDRGMNTEAFF | TGTGCCAGCAGTTTATCCCCGTTCAAACGGGACAGGGGCATGAACACTGAAGCTTTCTTT
- | 18 | TRBJ2-7 | TRBD1 | TRBV11-1 | CASSRIPTRRDRVNEQYF | TGTGCCAGCAGCCGAATACCCACTCGCCGGGACAGGGTCAACGAGCAGTACTTC
- | 14 | TRBJ2-1 | TRBD1 | TRBV29-1 | CSVDRGKGAREQFF | TGCAGCGTTGATCGGGGAAAGGGGGCGCGTGAGCAGTTCTTC
once | 15 | TRBJ2-2 | TRBD2 | TRBV10-1 | CASSRLAGGAGELFF | TGCGCCAGCAGTCGACTAGCGGGGGGGGCCGGGGAGCTGTTTTTT
few | 14 | TRBJ1-1 | TRBD1 | TRBV9 | CASTSGDRNTEAFF | TGTGCCAGCACGTCGGGGGACAGGAACACTGAAGCTTTCTTT
once | 13 | TRBJ1-1 | - | TRBV5-1 | CASREQQNTEAFF | TGCGCCAGCAGAGAACAGCAGAACACTGAAGCTTTCTTT
- | 14 | TRBJ2-7 | - | TRBV14 | CASSLVQWSYEQYF | TGTGCCAGCAGCCTCGTGCAGTGGAGCTACGAGCAGTACTTC
once | 16 | TRBJ1-4 | - | TRBV14 | CASSQGPGAVNEKLFF | TGTGCCAGCAGCCAAGGCCCAGGGGCCGTTAATGAAAAACTGTTTTTT